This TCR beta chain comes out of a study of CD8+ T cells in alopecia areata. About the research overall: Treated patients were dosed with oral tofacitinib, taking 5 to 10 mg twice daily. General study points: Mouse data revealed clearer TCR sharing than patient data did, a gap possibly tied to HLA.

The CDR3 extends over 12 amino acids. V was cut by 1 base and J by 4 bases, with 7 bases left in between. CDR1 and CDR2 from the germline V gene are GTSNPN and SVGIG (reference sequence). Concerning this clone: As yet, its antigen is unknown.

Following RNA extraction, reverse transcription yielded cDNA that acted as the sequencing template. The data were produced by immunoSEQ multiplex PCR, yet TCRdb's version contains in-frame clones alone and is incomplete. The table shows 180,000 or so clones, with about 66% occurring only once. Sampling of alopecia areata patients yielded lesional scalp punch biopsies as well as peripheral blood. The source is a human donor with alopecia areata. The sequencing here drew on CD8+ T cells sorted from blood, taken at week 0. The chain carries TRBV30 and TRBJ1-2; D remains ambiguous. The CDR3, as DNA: TGTGCCTGGAGTGCGGGAGTCTATGGCTACACCTTC. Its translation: CAWSAGVYGYTF.